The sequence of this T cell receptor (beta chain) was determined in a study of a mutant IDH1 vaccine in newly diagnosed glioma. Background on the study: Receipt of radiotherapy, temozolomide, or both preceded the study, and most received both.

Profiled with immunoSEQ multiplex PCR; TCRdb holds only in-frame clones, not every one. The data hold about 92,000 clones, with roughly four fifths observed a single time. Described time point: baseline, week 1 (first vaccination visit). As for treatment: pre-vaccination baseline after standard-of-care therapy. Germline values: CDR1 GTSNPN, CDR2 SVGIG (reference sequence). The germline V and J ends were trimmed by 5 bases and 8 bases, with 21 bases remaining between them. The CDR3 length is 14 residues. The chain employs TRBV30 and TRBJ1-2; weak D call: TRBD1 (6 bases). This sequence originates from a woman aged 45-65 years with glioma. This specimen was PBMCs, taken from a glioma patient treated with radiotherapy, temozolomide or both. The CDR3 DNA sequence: TGTGCCTGGGGCAGAGACACAGGGCTGGGGGGCTACACCTTC. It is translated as CAWGRDTGLGGYTF.